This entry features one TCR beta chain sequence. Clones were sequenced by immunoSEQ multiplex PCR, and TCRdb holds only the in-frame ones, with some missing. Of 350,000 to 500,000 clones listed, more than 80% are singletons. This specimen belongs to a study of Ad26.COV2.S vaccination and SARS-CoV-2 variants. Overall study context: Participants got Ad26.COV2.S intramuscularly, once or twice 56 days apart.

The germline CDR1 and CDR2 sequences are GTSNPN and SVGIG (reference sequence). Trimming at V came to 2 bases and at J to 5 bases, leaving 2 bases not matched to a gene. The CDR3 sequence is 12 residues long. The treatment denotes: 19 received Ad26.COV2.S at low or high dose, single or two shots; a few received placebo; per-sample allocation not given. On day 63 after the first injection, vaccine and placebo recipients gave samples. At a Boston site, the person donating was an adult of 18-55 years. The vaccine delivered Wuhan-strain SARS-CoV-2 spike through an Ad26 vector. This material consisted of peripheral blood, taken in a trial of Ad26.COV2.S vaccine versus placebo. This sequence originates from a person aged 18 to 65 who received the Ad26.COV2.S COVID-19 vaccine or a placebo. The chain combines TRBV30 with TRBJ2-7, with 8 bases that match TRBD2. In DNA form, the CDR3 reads TGTGCCTGGAGTAGCGGGGGCCACGAGCAGTACTTC. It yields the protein CAWSSGGHEQYF.